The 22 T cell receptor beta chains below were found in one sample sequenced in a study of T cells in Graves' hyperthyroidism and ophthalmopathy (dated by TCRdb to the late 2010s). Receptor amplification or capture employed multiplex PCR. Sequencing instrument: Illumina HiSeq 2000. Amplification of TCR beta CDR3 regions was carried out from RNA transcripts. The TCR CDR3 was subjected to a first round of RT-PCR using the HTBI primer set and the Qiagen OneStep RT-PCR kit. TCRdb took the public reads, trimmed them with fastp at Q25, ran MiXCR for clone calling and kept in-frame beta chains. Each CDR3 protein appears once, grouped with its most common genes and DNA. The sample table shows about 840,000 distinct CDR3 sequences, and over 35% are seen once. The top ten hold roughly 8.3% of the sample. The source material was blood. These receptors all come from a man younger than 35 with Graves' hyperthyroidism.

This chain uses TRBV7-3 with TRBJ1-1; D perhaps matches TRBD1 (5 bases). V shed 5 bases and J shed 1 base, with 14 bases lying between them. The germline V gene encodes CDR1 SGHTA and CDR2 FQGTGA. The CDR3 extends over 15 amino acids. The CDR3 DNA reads TGTGCCAGCAGCCCAACGGGACGGGCGAACACTGAAGCTTTCTTT. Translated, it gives CASSPTGRANTEAFF.

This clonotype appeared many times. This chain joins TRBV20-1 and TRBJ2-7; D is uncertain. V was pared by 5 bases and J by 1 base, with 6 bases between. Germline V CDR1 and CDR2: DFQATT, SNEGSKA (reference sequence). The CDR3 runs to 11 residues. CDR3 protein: CSAPASYEQYF. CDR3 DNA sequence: TGCAGTGCTCCCGCTTCCTACGAGCAGTACTTC.

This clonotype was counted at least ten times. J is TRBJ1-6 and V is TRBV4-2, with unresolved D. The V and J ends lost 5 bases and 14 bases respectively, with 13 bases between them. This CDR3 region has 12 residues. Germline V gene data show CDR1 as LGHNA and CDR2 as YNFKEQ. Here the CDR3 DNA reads TGTGCCAGCAGCTCGGGCAGCCTCTCCCTCCACTTT. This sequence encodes CASSSGSLSLHF.

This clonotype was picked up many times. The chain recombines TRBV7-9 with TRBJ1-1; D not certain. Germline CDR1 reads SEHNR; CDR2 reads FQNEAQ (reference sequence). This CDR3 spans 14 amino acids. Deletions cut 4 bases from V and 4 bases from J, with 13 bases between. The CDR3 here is CASSSPNEGTEAFF. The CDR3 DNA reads TGTGCCAGCAGCTCGCCTAACGAGGGCACTGAAGCTTTCTTT. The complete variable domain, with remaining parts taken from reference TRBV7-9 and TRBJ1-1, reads DTGVSQNPRHKITKRGQNVTFRCDPISEHNRLYWYRQTLGQGPEFLTYFQNEAQLEKSRLLSDRFSAERPKGSFSTLEIQRTEQGDSAMYLCASSSPNEGTEAFFGQGTRLTVV.

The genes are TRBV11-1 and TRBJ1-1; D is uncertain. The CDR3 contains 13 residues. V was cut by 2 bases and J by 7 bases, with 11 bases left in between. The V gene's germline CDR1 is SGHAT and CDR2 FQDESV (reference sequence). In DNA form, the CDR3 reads TGTGCCAGCAGCTTATGGGGAGTGGGTGAAGCTTTCTTT. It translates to CASSLWGVGEAFF.

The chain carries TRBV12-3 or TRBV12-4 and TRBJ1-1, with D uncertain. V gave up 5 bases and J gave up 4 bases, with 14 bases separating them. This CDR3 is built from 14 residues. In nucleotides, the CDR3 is TGTGCCAGCAGTCCACGATCAGCAGGCACTGAAGCTTTCTTT. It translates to CASSPRSAGTEAFF.

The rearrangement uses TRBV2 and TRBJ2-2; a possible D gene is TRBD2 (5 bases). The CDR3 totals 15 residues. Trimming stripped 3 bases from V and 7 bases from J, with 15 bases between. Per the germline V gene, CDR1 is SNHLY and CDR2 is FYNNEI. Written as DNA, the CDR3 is TGTGCCAGCAGTGAGACCCACACTGGAGGCGGGGAGCTGTTTTTT. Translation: CASSETHTGGGELFF.

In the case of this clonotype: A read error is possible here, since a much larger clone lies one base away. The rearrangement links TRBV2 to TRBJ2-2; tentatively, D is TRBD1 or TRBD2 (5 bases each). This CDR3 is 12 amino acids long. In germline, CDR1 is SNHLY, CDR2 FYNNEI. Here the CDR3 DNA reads TGTGCTATCGATACAGGAACCGGGGACCTGTTTTTT. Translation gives CAIDTGTGDLFF.

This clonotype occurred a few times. This CDR3 reads CARFLGHPWQPQHF. CDR3 sequence (DNA): TGTGCCAGATTTCTGGGACACCCCTGGCAGCCCCAGCATTTT. The rearrangement uses TRBV14 and TRBJ1-5; tentatively, D is TRBD1 (6 bases). This CDR3 is 14 amino acids long. Germline V lookup: CDR1 SGHDN, CDR2 FVKESK. V was pared by 9 bases and J by 7 bases, with 19 bases between. The full variable domain, with the rest looked up from reference TRBV14 and TRBJ1-5, is EAGVTQFPSHSVIEKGQTVTLRCDPISGHDNLYWYRRVMGKEIKFLLHFVKESKQDESGMPNNRFLAERTGGTYSTLKVQPAELEDSGVYFCARFLGHPWQPQHFGDGTRLSIL.

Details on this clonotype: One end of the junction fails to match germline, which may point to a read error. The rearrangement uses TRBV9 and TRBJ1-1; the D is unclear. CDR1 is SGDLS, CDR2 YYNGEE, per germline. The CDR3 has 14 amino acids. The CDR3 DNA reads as TGTGCCAGCAGCGTGCCCCCCTGGGGAGGATGGGCTTCCTTT. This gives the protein CASSVPPWGGWASF. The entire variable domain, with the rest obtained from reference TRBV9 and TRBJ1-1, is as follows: DSGVTQTPKHLITATGQRVTLRCSPRSGDLSVYWYQQSLDQGLQFLIQYYNGEERAKGNILERFSAQQFPDLHSELNLSSLELGDSALYFCASSVPPWGGWASFGQGTRLTVV.

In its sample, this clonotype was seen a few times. DNA for the CDR3: TGTGCCAGCAGCCCCTCGGTCAGGGACAGGGGACACGAGCAGTACTTC. Translation: CASSPSVRDRGHEQYF. This chain links TRBV7-9 with TRBJ2-7, with 10 bases matching TRBD1. The CDR3 loop spans 16 amino acids. The V gene's germline CDR1 is SEHNR and CDR2 FQNEAQ (reference sequence). The V segment lost 5 bases and the J segment 5 bases; nucleotides outside the gene matches: 12.

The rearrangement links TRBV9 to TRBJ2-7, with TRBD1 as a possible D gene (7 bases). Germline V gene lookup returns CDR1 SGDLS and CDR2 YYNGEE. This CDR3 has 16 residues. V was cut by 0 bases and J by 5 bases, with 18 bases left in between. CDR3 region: CASSVVEGTELHEQYF. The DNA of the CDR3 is TGTGCCAGCAGCGTAGTGGAGGGGACAGAACTCCACGAGCAGTACTTC.

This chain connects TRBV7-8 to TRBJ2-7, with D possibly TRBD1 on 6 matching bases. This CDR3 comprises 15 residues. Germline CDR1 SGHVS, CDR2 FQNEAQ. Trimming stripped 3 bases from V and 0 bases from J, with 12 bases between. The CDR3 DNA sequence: TGTGCCAGCAGCTTCATATCGGGACACTCCTACGAGCAGTACTTC. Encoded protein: CASSFISGHSYEQYF.

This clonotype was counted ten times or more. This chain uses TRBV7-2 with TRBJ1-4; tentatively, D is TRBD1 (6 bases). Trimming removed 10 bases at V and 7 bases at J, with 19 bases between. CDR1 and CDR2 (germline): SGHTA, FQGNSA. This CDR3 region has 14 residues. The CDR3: CATSTSRGGEKLFF. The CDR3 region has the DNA TGTGCCACGTCAACCTCCAGGGGAGGTGAAAAACTGTTTTTT.

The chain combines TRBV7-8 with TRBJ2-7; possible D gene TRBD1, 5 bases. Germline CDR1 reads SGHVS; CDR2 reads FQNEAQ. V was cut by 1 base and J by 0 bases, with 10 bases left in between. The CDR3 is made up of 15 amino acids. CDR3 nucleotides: TGTGCCAGCAGCTTAGGGACACACACCTCCTACGAGCAGTACTTC. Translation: CASSLGTHTSYEQYF.

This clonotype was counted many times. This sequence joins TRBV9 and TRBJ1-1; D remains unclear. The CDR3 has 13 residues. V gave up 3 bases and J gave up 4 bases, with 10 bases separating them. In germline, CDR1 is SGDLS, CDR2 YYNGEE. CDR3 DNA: TGTGCCAGCAGCGCTTACATTAGCACTGAAGCTTTCTTT. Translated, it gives CASSAYISTEAFF.

The CDR3 protein is CSAFTPDSAYEQYF. In DNA, the CDR3 is TGCAGTGCTTTCACTCCGGACAGCGCCTACGAGCAGTACTTC. J is TRBJ2-7 and V is TRBV20-1, with a weak D call TRBD1 (6 bases). This CDR3 has 14 amino acids. Germline V gene data show CDR1 as DFQATT and CDR2 as SNEGSKA (reference sequence). Deletions cut 5 bases from V and 2 bases from J, with 16 bases between.

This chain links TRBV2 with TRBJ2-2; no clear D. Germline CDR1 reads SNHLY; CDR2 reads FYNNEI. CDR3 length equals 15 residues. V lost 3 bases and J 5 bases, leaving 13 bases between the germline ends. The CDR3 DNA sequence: TGTGCCAGCAGTGAGTACGGCAGTGTGACCGGGGAGCTGTTTTTT. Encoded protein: CASSEYGSVTGELFF.

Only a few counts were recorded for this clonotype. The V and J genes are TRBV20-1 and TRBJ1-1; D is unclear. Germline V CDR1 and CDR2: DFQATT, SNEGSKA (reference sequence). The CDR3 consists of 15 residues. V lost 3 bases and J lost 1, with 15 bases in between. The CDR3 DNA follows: TGCAGTGCTAGGGGTCTTGAGGTGTCGAACACTGAAGCTTTCTTT. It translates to CSARGLEVSNTEAFF.

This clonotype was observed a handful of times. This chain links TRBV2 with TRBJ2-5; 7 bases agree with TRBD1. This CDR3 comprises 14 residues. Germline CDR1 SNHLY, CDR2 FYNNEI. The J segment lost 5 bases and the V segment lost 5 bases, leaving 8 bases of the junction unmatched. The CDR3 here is CASSYRGPKETQYF. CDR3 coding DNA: TGTGCCAGCAGTTATAGGGGGCCAAAGGAGACCCAGTACTTC.

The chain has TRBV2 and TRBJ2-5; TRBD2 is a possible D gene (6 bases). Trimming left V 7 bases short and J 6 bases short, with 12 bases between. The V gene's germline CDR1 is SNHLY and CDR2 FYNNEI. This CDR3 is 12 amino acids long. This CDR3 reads CASKPGGKTQYF. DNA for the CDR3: TGTGCCAGCAAACCCGGGGGAAAGACCCAGTACTTC.

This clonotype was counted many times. DNA for the CDR3: TGTGCCAGTAGTATGAGAGGGACGGGGGAGCTGTTTTTT. This sequence encodes CASSMRGTGELFF. The chain employs TRBV19 and TRBJ2-2; D may match TRBD1 or TRBD2 (5 bases each). CDR3 length: 13 residues. Trimming left V 3 bases short and J 8 bases short, with 10 bases between. The V gene's germline CDR1 is LNHDA and CDR2 SQIVND (reference sequence).